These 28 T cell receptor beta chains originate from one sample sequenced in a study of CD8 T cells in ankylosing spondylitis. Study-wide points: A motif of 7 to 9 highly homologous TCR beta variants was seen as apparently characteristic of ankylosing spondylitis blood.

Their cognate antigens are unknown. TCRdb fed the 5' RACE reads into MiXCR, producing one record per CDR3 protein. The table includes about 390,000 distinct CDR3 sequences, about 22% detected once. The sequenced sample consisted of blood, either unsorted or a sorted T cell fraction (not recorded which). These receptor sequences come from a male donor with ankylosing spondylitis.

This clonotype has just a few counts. This CDR3 is CASSYSKGSGESYEQYF. The CDR3, as DNA: TGTGCCAGCAGTTACTCGAAAGGTTCGGGAGAGTCCTACGAGCAGTACTTC. The rearrangement joins TRBV6-5 to TRBJ2-7; maybe TRBD2 (6 bases). The ends were cut back, 0 bases at V and 1 base at J, with 16 bases in the middle. CDR1 and CDR2 (germline): MNHEY, SVGAGI. The CDR3 length is 17 residues.

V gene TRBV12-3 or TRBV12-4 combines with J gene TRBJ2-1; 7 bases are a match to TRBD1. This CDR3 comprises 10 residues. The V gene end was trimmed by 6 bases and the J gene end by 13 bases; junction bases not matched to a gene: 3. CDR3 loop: CASRRDRQFF. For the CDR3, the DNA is TGTGCCAGCAGAAGGGACAGACAGTTCTTC.

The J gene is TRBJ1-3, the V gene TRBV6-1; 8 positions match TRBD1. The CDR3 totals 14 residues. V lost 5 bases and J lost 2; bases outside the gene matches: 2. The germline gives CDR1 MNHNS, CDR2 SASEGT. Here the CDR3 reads CASSPQGAGNTIYF. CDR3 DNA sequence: TGTGCCAGCAGTCCACAGGGGGCTGGAAACACCATATATTTT.

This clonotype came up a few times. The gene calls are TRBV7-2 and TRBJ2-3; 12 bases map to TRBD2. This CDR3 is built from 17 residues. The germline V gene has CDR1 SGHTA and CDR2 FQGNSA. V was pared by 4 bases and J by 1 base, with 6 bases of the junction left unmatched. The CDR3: CASSWRLAGDGTDTQYF. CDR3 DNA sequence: TGTGCCAGCAGCTGGAGACTAGCGGGAGACGGCACAGATACGCAGTATTTT.

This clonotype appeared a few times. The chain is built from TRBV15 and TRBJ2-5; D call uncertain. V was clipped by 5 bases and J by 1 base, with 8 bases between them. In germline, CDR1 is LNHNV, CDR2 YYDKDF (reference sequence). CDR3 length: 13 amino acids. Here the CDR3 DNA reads TGTGCCACCAGCCCACGACTCCAAGAGACCCAGTACTTC. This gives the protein CATSPRLQETQYF.

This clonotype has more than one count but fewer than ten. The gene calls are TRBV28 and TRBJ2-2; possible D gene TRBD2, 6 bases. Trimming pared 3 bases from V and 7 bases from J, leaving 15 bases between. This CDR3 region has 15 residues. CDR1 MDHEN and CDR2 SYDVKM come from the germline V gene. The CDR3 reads CASSFVGGKYGELFF. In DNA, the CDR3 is TGTGCCAGCAGTTTCGTCGGGGGTAAATACGGGGAGCTGTTTTTT.

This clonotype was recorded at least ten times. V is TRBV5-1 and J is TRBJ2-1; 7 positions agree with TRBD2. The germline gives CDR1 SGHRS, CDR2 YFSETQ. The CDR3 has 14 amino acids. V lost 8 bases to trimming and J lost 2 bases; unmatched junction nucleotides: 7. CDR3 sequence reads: CASEPSGTYNEQFF. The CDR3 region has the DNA TGCGCCAGTGAGCCTAGCGGAACCTACAATGAGCAGTTCTTC.

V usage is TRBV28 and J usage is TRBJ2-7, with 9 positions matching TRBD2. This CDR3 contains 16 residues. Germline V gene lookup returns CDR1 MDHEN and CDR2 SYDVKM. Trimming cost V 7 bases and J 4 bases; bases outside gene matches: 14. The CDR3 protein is CASTPYFTSGRYEQYF. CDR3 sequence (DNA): TGTGCCAGCACACCTTATTTTACTAGCGGGCGATACGAGCAGTACTTC. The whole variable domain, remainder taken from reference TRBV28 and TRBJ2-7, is DVKVTQSSRYLVKRTGEKVFLECVQDMDHENMFWYRQDPGLGLRLIYFSYDVKMKEKGDIPEGYSVSREKKERFSLILESASTNQTSMYLCASTPYFTSGRYEQYFGPGTRLTVT.

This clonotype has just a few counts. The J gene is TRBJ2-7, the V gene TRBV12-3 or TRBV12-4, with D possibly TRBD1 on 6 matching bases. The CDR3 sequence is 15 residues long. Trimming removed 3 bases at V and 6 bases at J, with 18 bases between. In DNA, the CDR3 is TGTGCCAGCAGTTTGACAGGCGGCGGGTTTTCCGAGCAGTACTTC. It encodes CASSLTGGGFSEQYF.

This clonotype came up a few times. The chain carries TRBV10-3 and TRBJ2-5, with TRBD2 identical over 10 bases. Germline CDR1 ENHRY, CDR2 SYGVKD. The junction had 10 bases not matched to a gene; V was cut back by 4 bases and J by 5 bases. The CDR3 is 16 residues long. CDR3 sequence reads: CAISAGAGGPRETQYF. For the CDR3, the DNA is TGTGCCATCAGTGCGGGAGCGGGAGGGCCGCGTGAGACCCAGTACTTC.

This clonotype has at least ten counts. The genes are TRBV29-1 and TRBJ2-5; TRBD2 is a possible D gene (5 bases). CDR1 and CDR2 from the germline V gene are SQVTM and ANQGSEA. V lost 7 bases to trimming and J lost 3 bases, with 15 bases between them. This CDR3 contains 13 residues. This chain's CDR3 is CSAEGHRKETQYF. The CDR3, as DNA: TGCAGCGCCGAGGGTCACCGCAAAGAGACCCAGTACTTC. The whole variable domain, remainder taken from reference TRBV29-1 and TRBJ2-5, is SAVISQKPSRDICQRGTSLTIQCQVDSQVTMMFWYRQQPGQSLTLIATANQGSEATYESGFVIDKFPISRPNLTFSTLTVSNMSPEDSSIYLCSAEGHRKETQYFGPGTRLLVL.

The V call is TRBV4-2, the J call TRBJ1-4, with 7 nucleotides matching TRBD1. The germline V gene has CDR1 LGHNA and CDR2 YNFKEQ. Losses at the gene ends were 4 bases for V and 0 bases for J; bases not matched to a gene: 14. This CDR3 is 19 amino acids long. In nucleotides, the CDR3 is TGTGCCAGCAGCCCAATGGGGGCGACAGGGCAAGCAACTAATGAAAAACTGTTTTTT. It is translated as CASSPMGATGQATNEKLFF.

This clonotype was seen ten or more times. The CDR3 is CASSRPARGTEAFF. CDR3 DNA: TGTGCCAGCAGCCGCCCGGCGCGGGGCACTGAAGCTTTCTTT. The chain combines TRBV6-2 or TRBV6-3 with TRBJ1-1; D gene ambiguous. CDR1 and CDR2 (germline): MNHEY, SVGEGT. The CDR3 loop spans 14 amino acids. V gave up 6 bases and J gave up 4 bases, with 15 bases separating them.

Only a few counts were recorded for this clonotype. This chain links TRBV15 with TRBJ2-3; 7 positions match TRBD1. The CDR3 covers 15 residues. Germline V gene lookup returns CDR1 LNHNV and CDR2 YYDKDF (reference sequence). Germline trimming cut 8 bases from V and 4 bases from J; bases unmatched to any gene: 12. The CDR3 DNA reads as TGTGCCACCGTCACAGACAGGGCCGGGCCAGATACGCAGTATTTT. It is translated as CATVTDRAGPDTQYF.

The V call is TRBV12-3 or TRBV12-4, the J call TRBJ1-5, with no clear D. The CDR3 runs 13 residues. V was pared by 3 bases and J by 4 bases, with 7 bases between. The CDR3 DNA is TGTGCCAGCAGTTTTGAGGATAATCAGCCCCAGCATTTT. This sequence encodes CASSFEDNQPQHF.

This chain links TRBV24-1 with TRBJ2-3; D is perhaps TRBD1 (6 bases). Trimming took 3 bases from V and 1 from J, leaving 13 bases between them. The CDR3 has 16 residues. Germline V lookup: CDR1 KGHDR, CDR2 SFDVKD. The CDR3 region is CATSDPGEGGTDTQYF. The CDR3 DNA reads TGTGCCACCAGTGATCCAGGGGAAGGGGGCACAGATACGCAGTATTTT.

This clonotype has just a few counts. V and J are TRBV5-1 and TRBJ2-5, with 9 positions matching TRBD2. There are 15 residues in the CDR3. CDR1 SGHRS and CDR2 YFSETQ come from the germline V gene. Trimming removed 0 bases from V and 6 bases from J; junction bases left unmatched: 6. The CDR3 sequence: CASSLAASGIKTQYF. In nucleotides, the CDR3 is TGCGCCAGCAGCTTGGCCGCTAGCGGGATAAAGACCCAGTACTTC.

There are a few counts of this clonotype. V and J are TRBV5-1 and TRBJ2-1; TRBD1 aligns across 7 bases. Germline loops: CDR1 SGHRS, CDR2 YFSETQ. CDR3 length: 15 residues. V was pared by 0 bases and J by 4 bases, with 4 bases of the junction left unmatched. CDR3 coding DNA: TGCGCCAGCAGCTTGGAGCCGGGACAGTACAATGAGCAGTTCTTC. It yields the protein CASSLEPGQYNEQFF.

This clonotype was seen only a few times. The CDR3 sequence: CSASGPSATEAFF. The DNA for the CDR3 is TGCAGTGCCTCGGGACCGAGCGCCACTGAAGCTTTCTTT. This chain connects TRBV20-1 to TRBJ1-1, with D possibly matching TRBD1 (5 bases). This CDR3 is built from 13 residues. The V gene's germline CDR1 is DFQATT and CDR2 SNEGSKA (reference sequence). V lost 6 bases and J 4 bases, leaving 15 bases between the germline ends.

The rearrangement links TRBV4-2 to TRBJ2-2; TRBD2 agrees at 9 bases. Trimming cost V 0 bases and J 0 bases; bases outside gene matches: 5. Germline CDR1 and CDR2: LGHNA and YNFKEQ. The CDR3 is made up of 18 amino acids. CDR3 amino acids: CASSQEVAGAANTGELFF. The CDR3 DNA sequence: TGTGCCAGCAGCCAAGAGGTAGCGGGAGCCGCGAACACCGGGGAGCTGTTTTTT.

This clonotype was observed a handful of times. The CDR3 here is CASSPGLAGGKETQYF. The CDR3 DNA reads TGTGCCAGCAGCCCTGGACTAGCGGGAGGAAAAGAGACCCAGTACTTC. This chain connects TRBV6-1 to TRBJ2-5; 14 bases are shared with TRBD2. The ends lost 6 bases at V and 3 bases at J; junction bases unmatched: 6. Germline V gives CDR1 MNHNS, CDR2 SASEGT. This CDR3 has 16 amino acids.

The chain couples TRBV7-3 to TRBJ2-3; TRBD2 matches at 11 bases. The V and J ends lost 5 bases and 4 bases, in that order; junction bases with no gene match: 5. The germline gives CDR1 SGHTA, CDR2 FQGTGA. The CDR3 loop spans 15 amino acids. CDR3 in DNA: TGTGCCAGCAGCAACCTAGCGGGAGGCGCAGATACGCAGTATTTT. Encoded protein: CASSNLAGGADTQYF.

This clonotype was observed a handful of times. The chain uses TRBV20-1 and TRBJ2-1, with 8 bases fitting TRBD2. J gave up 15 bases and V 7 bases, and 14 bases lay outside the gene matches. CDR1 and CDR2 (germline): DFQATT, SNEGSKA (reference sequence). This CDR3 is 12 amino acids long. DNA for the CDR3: TGCAGTGTTCTAAGCGGGAGCCGGCCGGGGTTCTTC. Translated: CSVLSGSRPGFF.

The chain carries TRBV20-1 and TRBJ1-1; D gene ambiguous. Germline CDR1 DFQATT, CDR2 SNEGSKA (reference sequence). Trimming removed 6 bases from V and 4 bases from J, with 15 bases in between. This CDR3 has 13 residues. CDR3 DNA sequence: TGCAGTGCCCGGACTGAAACTTTCACTGAAGCTTTCTTT. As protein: CSARTETFTEAFF.

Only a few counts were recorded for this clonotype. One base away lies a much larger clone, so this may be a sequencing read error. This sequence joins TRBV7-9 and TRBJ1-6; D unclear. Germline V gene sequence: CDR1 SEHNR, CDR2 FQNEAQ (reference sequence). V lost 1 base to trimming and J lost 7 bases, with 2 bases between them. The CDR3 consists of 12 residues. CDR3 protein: CASSLDNSPLHF. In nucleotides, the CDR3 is TGTGCCAGCAGCTTAGACAATTCACCCCTCCACTTT.

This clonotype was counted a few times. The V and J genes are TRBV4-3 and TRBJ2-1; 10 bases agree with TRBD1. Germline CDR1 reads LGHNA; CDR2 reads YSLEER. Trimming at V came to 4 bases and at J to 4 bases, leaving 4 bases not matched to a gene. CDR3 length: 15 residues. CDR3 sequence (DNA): TGCGCCAGCAGCCTCCGGACAGGGGGATACAATGAGCAGTTCTTC. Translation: CASSLRTGGYNEQFF.

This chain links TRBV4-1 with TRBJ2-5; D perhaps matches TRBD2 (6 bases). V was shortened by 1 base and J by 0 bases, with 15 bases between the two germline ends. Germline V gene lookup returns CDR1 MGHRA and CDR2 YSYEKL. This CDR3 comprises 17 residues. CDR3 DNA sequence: TGCGCCAGCAGCCAAGGGGTGGGGACTCGGTACCAAGAGACCCAGTACTTC. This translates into CASSQGVGTRYQETQYF.

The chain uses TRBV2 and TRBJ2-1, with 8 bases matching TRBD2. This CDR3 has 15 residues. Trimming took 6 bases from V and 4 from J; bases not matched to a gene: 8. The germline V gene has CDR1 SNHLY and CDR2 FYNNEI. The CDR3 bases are TGTGCCAGCAGCCGGGTAGCGGGAATTTACAATGAGCAGTTCTTC. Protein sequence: CASSRVAGIYNEQFF.